This T cell receptor (beta chain) was identified in a study of blood T cell repertoires in COVID-19. Study-level information: The United States, Italy and Spain supplied acute and convalescent COVID-19 samples. T cells, B-cell-depleted T cells, or PBMCs supplied cDNA or gDNA.

Per the original data handling: Amplification from reference gene primers served as the basis for estimated nucleated cell counts. TCRdb's table, derived via immunoSEQ multiplex PCR, lists solely in-frame clones and lacks some. V and J calls and clone size are those listed in that table; D and trimming were worked out from the DNA. The sample records about 270,000 clones, more than 65% being singletons. This clone was detected a few times. Germline CDR1 SGDLS, CDR2 YYNGEE. With V trimmed by 0 bases and J by 5 bases, 2 bases remained unmatched. CDR3 length: 13 amino acids. The source is a woman between 18 and 29 years old with acute or convalescent COVID-19. The sequencing sample was made of peripheral blood. The chain joins TRBV9 to TRBJ2-7, with 7 bases fitting TRBD2. Written as DNA, the CDR3 is TGTGCCAGCAGCGTAGCAACTAGCGACGAGCAGTACTTC. Its protein is CASSVATSDEQYF.